This T cell receptor beta chain was identified during a study of T cell responses to AZD1222 COVID-19 vaccine. Notes on the study in general: It was only a handful of AZD1222 recipients who were seropositive at baseline. Among vaccine-associated CD4 TCRs, coverage spanned spike, with dominance at 160-218 and 743-854. Clonal diversity was possibly underestimated, and the donors were mostly white British, with more females. With two AZD1222 doses given, Spike-specific TCR breadth and depth both rose.

Remarks on this clone: The antigen remains unidentified.

CDR3 size: 13 residues. V shed 5 bases and J 4 bases; nucleotides not matched to a gene: 4. Germline V gene lookup returns CDR1 SEHNR and CDR2 FQNEAQ (reference sequence). Sequenced by immunoSEQ multiplex PCR; TCRdb stores in-frame clones only, minus some. The table lists some 120,000 clones, around 90% of them singletons. The sample here was peripheral blood, taken 28 days after the second dose of the MenACWY control vaccine. V and J are TRBV7-9 and TRBJ1-2; 7 positions agree with TRBD1. This TCR derives from an adult who received the MenACWY meningococcal vaccine as a control. The CDR3 coding sequence is TGTGCCAGCAGCCTCACAGGGGCCTATGGCTACACCTTC. Protein product: CASSLTGAYGYTF.